Many counts were recorded for the clone carrying this T cell receptor beta chain. Genomic DNA came from tens of millions of PBMCs in unsorted samples. Every subset had its genomic DNA shared out evenly among several immunoSEQ plates. Each unsorted PBMC replicate got 300 ng genomic DNA, 25,000 to 30,000 genomes. TCRdb's table, derived via immunoSEQ multiplex PCR, lists solely in-frame clones and lacks some. The sample lists about 480,000 clones, roughly 85% occurring once. The CDR3 runs 14 residues. Germline assignment: CDR1 WSHSY and CDR2 SAAADI. The V end was cut by 8 bases, the J end by 9 bases, with 17 bases between. The data derive from a study of shared clonotypes between healthy human individuals.

The sequence derives from a middle-aged woman in good health. Some clones in this sample may be carry-over from other donors' samples. The rearrangement uses TRBV10-2 and TRBJ1-6; no reliable D call. The material sequenced was PBMCs. This CDR3 reads CASADPHRGSPLHF. CDR3 bases: TGCGCCAGCGCCGATCCCCATAGAGGTTCACCCCTCCACTTT.